The present entry profiles one T cell receptor beta chain with its context. The study pooled second doses at about 4 or about 12 weeks. The data derive from a study of T cell responses to AZD1222 COVID-19 vaccine. Clones were sequenced by immunoSEQ multiplex PCR, and TCRdb holds only the in-frame ones, with some missing. Counted here are 70,000 to 95,000 clones, around nine tenths occurring once; the ten biggest clones make up 11%. The CDR3 has 17 residues. The germline CDR1 and CDR2 sequences are MGHRA and YSYEKL. Trimming pared 3 bases from V and 2 bases from J, leaving 19 bases between. The J gene is TRBJ1-2, the V gene TRBV4-1; D is undetermined. The source is an adult who received the AZD1222 COVID-19 vaccine. The sequencing used peripheral blood, collected 28 days after the second AZD1222 dose. This chain's CDR3 is CASSQDRLEIINYGYTF. The CDR3 DNA is TGCGCCAGCAGCCAGGATAGATTGGAGATTATAAACTATGGCTACACCTTC.